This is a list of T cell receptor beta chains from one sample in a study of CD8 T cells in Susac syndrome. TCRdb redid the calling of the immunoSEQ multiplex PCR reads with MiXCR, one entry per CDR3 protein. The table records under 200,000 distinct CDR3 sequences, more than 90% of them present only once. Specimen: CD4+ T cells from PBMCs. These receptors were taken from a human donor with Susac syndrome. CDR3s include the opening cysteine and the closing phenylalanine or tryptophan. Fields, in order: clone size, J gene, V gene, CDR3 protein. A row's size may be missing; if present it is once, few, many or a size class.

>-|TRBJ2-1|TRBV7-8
CASSLVSSEGHEQFF
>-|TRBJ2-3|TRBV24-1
CATSDSPGRDTQYF
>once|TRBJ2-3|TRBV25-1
CASTNPGLERQYF
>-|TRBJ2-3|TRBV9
CASSVAYGRDTQYF
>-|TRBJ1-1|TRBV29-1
CSVENPTGIVNTEAFF
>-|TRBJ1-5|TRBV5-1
CASRPTTGSDQPQHF
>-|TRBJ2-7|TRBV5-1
CASSYTTGQGAEQYF
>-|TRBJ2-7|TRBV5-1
CASSLDRGRASSYEQYF
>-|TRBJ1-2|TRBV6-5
CASSYLIPPYGYTF
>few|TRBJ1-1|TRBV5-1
CASSNLGTDTEAFF
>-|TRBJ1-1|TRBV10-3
CAISDGTRLGAEAFF
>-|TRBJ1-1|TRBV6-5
CASSFANEAFF
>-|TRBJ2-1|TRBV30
CAWSVGDRAINEQFF
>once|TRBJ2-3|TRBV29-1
CSVSSGVRADTQYF
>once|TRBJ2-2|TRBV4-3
CASSPLGQGNTGELFF
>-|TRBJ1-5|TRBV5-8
CASSLRGGDQPQHF
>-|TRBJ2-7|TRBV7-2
CASSHRQGAFYEQYF
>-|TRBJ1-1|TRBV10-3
CAITLQTNTEAFF
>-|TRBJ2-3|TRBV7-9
CASSHPWGTDTQYF
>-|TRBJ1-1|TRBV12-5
CASGKGGGLTEAFF
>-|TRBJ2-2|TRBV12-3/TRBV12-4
CASSLPRLNTGELFF
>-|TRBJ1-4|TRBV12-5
CASGLGESSAEKLFF
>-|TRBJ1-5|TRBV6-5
CASTPNLNQPQHF
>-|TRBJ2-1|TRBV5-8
CASSSRGTHRSGGAAF
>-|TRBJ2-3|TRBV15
CATSRQRWRVQLAGDTQYF
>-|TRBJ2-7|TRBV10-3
CAISDGRGPEQYF
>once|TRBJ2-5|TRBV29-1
CSVGMSGEETQYF
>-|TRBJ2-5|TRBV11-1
CASSPYTETQYF
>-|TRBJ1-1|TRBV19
CASGPMGNTEAFF
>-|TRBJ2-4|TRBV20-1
CSARPDRVDIQYF
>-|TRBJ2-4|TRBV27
CATGQARGLAKNIQYF